One and the same sample provided the 19 T cell receptor beta chains below, sequenced in a study of blood T cell repertoires in COVID-19. Assay used: immunoSEQ multiplex PCR; TCRdb lists only in-frame clones, some missing. The sample carries around 130,000 clones, 80% recorded once. Sequenced: peripheral blood. Receptors originate from a man between 60 and 75 years old with active or convalescent COVID-19.

The gene calls are TRBV29-1 and TRBJ2-1, with 9 bases aligning to TRBD1. This CDR3 is 13 amino acids long. Germline CDR1 and CDR2: SQVTM and ANQGSEA. V gave up 6 bases and J gave up 6 bases; unmatched junction bases: 6. CDR3 DNA sequence: TGCAGCGTAGTTCGGACAGGGGCCAATGAGCAGTTCTTC. This codes for CSVVRTGANEQFF.

V gene TRBV4-1 combines with J gene TRBJ1-4, with D tentatively TRBD1 (5 bases). This CDR3 has 15 amino acids. V was cut by 0 bases and J by 8 bases, with 13 bases left in between. Germline V lookup: CDR1 MGHRA, CDR2 YSYEKL. CDR3 sequence (DNA): TGCGCCAGCAGCCAAGAAAGCCAGGGAGGCGAAAAACTGTTTTTT. This codes for CASSQESQGGEKLFF.

The genes are TRBV10-3 and TRBJ2-3; a possible D gene is TRBD2 (5 bases). The germline V gene encodes CDR1 ENHRY and CDR2 SYGVKD. This CDR3 comprises 14 residues. V dropped 10 bases and J dropped 1 base, with 15 bases sitting between them. CDR3 DNA sequence: TGTGCCACCGGTGGTGAGGGCGGCACAGATACGCAGTATTTT. Translating it yields CATGGEGGTDTQYF.

This clone was recorded only once. This chain joins TRBV27 and TRBJ1-2, with 7 nucleotides matching TRBD1. Trimming cost V 4 bases and J 7 bases; bases outside gene matches: 18. The CDR3 is made up of 17 amino acids. Looked up from germline, CDR1 is MNHEY and CDR2 is SMNVEV (reference sequence). The CDR3 DNA reads TGTGCCAGCAGTTCTATAAGGACAGGCCGAAACCAGGCTGGCTACACCTTC. Translating gives CASSSIRTGRNQAGYTF.

The chain joins TRBV18 to TRBJ1-1, with TRBD1 identical over 8 bases. The germline CDR1 and CDR2 sequences are KGHSH and LQKENI. Trimming took 3 bases from V and 4 from J; bases not matched to a gene: 4. This CDR3 contains 14 residues. The CDR3 loop is CASSPQGAGTEAFF. The CDR3 nucleotides are TGTGCCAGCTCACCCCAGGGGGCCGGCACTGAAGCTTTCTTT.

This clone was counted a single time. The genes are TRBV7-3 and TRBJ2-5; TRBD2 might be the D (7 bases). This CDR3 spans 15 amino acids. The ends were cut back, 5 bases at V and 5 bases at J, with 18 bases in the middle. Germline V gives CDR1 SGHTA, CDR2 FQGTGA. Here the CDR3 DNA reads TGTGCCAGCAGCCTCTCGGGGGGCGCAAGGGAGACCCAGTACTTC. Amino acid sequence: CASSLSGGARETQYF.

The chain employs TRBV5-6 and TRBJ2-7; D perhaps matches TRBD2 (6 bases). The CDR3 length is 16 residues. Germline CDR1 SGHDT, CDR2 YYEEEE. With 0 bases removed from V and 1 base from J, the gap between germline ends came to 14 bases. This CDR3 reads CASSLGAGEVSYEQYF. The CDR3 DNA reads TGTGCCAGCAGCTTGGGGGCCGGGGAGGTTTCCTACGAGCAGTACTTC.

This clone was seen once. The chain links TRBV2 to TRBJ1-3, with D possibly TRBD1 on 6 matching bases. Deletions cut 8 bases from V and 3 bases from J, with 14 bases between. This CDR3 spans 14 amino acids. The germline V gene encodes CDR1 SNHLY and CDR2 FYNNEI. The CDR3 here is CASSQTGYGNTIYF. The CDR3 coding sequence is TGTGCCAGCTCTCAAACAGGGTATGGAAACACCATATATTTT.

This clone showed up just a few times. The chain employs TRBV9 and TRBJ2-7, with 9 bases lining up with TRBD1. The CDR3 is 14 residues long. Germline V gene data show CDR1 as SGDLS and CDR2 as YYNGEE. Trimming at V came to 3 bases and at J to 1 base, leaving 2 bases not matched to a gene. In DNA form, the CDR3 reads TGTGCCAGCAGCGAACAGGGGGCTTCCTACGAGCAGTACTTC. Its protein product is CASSEQGASYEQYF. Looking up the rest from reference TRBV9 and TRBJ2-7 gives the full variable domain: DSGVTQTPKHLITATGQRVTLRCSPRSGDLSVYWYQQSLDQGLQFLIQYYNGEERAKGNILERFSAQQFPDLHSELNLSSLELGDSALYFCASSEQGASYEQYFGPGTRLTVT.

This rearrangement joins TRBV19 to TRBJ2-5; TRBD2 aligns across 14 bases. Germline CDR1 and CDR2: LNHDA and SQIVND (reference sequence). This CDR3 region has 15 residues. J was trimmed by 4 bases and V by 4 bases; bases with no gene match: 2. The CDR3 nucleotides read TGTGCCAGTAGTACCGGGACTAGCGGGAGAGAGACCCAGTACTTC. Translated: CASSTGTSGRETQYF.

The chain couples TRBV15 to TRBJ2-3, with D perhaps matching TRBD1 (6 bases). Deletions cut 3 bases from V and 2 bases from J, with 9 bases between. The CDR3 totals 14 residues. Germline V lookup: CDR1 LNHNV, CDR2 YYDKDF (reference sequence). The CDR3 loop is CATSRTGLTDTQYF. As DNA, the CDR3 is TGTGCCACCAGCAGGACAGGTCTCACAGATACGCAGTATTTT.

The chain has TRBV29-1 and TRBJ2-7; 9 bases map to TRBD1. V gave up 3 bases and J gave up 4 bases; unmatched junction bases: 4. Germline-derived CDR1 and CDR2 are SQVTM and ANQGSEA. The length of the CDR3 is 13 residues. The CDR3 loop reads CSVDGTGLYEQYF. CDR3 coding DNA: TGCAGCGTTGATGGGACAGGGTTGTACGAGCAGTACTTC.

The chain joins TRBV6-5 to TRBJ2-7, with TRBD2 matching 10 bases. Germline V gene data show CDR1 as MNHEY and CDR2 as SVGAGI. V trimming: 6 bases; J trimming: 7 bases; junction bases outside the gene matches: 9. CDR3 size: 14 residues. The CDR3 DNA is TGTGCCAGCAGGAGAGCGGGAGGGGTTTCGGAGCAGTACTTC. This encodes CASRRAGGVSEQYF.

This clone was recorded once. CDR3 sequence (DNA): TGTGCCAGCAGCTTAGATCGGACTCTGACCCAACGTGAGCAGTTCTTC. Translating it yields CASSLDRTLTQREQFF. This chain uses TRBV11-2 with TRBJ2-1, with a tentative D call TRBD2 (5 bases). With 0 bases removed from V and 9 bases from J, the gap between germline ends came to 18 bases. Germline CDR1 reads SGHAT; CDR2 reads FQNNGV. There are 16 residues in the CDR3. Full variable domain (missing parts from reference TRBV11-2 and TRBJ2-1): EAGVAQSPRYKIIEKRQSVAFWCNPISGHATLYWYQQILGQGPKLLIQFQNNGVVDDSQLPKDRFSAERLKGVDSTLKIQPAKLEDSAVYLCASSLDRTLTQREQFFGPGTRLTVL.

This chain uses TRBV7-8 with TRBJ2-1; 8 bases align to TRBD2. CDR3 length equals 16 residues. CDR1 is SGHVS, CDR2 FQNEAQ, per germline. J lost 5 bases, V lost 1 base, and 7 bases had no gene match. CDR3 protein: CASSLGTSGFNNEQFF. CDR3 DNA: TGTGCCAGCAGCTTAGGTACTAGCGGATTTAACAATGAGCAGTTCTTC. The whole variable domain, filled in from reference TRBV7-8 and TRBJ2-1, reads GAGVSQSPRYKVAKRGQDVALRCDPISGHVSLFWYQQALGQGPEFLTYFQNEAQLDKSGLPSDRFFAERPEGSVSTLKIQRTQQEDSAVYLCASSLGTSGFNNEQFFGPGTRLTVL.

The gene calls are TRBV28 and TRBJ1-6, with D uncertain. The CDR3 has 16 amino acids. V gave up 7 bases and J gave up 5 bases, with 18 bases separating them. Per germline, CDR1 MDHEN and CDR2 SYDVKM. The CDR3, as DNA: TGTGCCAGCACCCGGCGGGCCGGAAGGAATAATTCACCCCTCCACTTT. It codes for CASTRRAGRNNSPLHF.

This rearrangement joins TRBV6-1 to TRBJ2-6, with D maybe TRBD2 (5 bases). CDR1 and CDR2 from the germline V gene are MNHNS and SASEGT. V was trimmed by 1 base and J by 0 bases, leaving 16 bases between them. The CDR3 has 19 residues. The CDR3 region is CASSEDTRRAYSGANVLTF. The DNA of the CDR3 is TGTGCCAGCAGTGAAGACACTAGAAGGGCCTACTCTGGGGCCAACGTCCTGACTTTC.

This clone was counted a single time. V and J are TRBV11-2 and TRBJ2-3, with D tentatively TRBD2 (5 bases). Germline V gives CDR1 SGHAT, CDR2 FQNNGV. CDR3 length: 13 amino acids. Trimming removed 0 bases at V and 7 bases at J, with 8 bases between. This CDR3 reads CASSLERRNTQYF. CDR3 in DNA: TGTGCCAGCAGCTTAGAAAGGAGGAATACGCAGTATTTT. Together with reference TRBV11-2 and TRBJ2-3, the CDR3 gives the full variable domain: EAGVAQSPRYKIIEKRQSVAFWCNPISGHATLYWYQQILGQGPKLLIQFQNNGVVDDSQLPKDRFSAERLKGVDSTLKIQPAKLEDSAVYLCASSLERRNTQYFGPGTRLTVL.

The chain recombines TRBV7-2 with TRBJ1-6; D is unclear. This CDR3 comprises 14 residues. Trimming took off 2 bases at V and 10 bases at J, with 12 bases between the two ends. Looked up from germline, CDR1 is SGHTA and CDR2 is FQGNSA. DNA for the CDR3: TGTGCCAGCAGCTTATCCCCAGGTGAATCACCCCTCCACTTT. Translation: CASSLSPGESPLHF.